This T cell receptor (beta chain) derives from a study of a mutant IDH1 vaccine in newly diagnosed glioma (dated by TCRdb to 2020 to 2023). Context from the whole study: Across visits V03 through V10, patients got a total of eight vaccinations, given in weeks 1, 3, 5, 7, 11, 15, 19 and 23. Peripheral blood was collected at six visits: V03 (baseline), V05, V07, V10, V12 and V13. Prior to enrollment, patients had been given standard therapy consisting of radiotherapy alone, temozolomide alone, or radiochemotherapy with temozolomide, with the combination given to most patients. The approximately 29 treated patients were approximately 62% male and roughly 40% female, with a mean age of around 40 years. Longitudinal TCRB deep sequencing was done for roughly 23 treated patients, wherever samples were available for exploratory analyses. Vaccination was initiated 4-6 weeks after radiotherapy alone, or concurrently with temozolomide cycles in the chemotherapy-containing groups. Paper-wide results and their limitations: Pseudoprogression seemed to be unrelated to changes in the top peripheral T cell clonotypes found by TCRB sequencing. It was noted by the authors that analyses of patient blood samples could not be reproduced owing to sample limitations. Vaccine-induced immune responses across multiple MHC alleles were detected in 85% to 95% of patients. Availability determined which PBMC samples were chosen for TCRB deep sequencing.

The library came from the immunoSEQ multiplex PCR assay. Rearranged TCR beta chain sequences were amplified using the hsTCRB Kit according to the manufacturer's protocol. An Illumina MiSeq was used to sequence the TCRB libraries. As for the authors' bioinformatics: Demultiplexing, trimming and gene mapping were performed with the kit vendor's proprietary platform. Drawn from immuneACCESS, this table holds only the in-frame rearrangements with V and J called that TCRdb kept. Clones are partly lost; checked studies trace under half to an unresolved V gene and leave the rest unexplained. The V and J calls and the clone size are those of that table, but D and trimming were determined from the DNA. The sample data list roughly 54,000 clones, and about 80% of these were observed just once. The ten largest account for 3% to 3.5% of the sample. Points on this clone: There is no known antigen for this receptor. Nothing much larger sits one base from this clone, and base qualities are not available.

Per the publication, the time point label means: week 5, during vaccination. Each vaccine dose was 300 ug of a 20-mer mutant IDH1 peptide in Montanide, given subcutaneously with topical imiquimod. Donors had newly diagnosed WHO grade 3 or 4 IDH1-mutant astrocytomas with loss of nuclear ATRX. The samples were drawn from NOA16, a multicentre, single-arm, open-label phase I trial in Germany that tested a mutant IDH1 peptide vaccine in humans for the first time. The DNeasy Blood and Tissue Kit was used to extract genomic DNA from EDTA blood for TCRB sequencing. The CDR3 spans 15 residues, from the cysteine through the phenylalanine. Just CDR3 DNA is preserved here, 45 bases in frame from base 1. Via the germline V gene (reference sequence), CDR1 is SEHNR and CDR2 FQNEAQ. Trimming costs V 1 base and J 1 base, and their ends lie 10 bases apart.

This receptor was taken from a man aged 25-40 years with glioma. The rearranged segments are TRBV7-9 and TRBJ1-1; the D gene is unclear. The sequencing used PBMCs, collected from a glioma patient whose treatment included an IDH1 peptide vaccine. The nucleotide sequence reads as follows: TGTGCCAGCAGCTTAGTGGGAATCTCGAACACTGAAGCTTTCTTT. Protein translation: CASSLVGISNTEAFF.